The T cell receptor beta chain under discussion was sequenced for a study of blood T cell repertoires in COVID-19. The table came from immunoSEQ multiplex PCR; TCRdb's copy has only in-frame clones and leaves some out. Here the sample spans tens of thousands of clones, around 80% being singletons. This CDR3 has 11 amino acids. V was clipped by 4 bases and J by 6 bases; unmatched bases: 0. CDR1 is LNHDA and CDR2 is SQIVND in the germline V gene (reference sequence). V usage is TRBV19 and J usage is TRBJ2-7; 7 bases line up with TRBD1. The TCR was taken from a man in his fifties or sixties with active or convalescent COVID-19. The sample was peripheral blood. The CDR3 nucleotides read TGTGCCAGTAGTACAGGGGGCGAGCAGTACTTC. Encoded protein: CASSTGGEQYF. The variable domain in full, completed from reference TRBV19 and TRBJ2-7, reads DGGITQSPKYLFRKEGQNVTLSCEQNLNHDAMYWYRQDPGQGLRLIYYSQIVNDFQKGDIAEGYSVSREKKESFPLTVTSAQKNPTAFYLCASSTGGEQYFGPGTRLTVT.